This T cell receptor (beta chain) was sequenced for a study of T-cell reconstitution after alpha-beta-depleted transplantation in children. Using unique molecular identifiers, the investigators prepared the TCRbeta library. TCRdb analysed the PCR reads with MiXCR anew, one entry per CDR3 protein. The profile shows around 600,000 distinct CDR3 sequences, 16% of them singletons. This clonotype was found many times. This CDR3 region has 12 residues. CDR1 and CDR2 from the germline V gene are SQVTM and ANQGSEA. Trimming removed 1 base at V and 4 bases at J, with 7 bases between. The chain carries TRBV29-1 and TRBJ2-5; no clear D gene. Sequenced material: PBMCs from the stem cell graft donor, taken from the stem cell graft. This sequence originates from a human donor who donated a stem cell graft to a child with acute myeloid leukemia. Here the CDR3 DNA reads TGCAGCGTTGAAGTCGTTGGAGAGACCCAGTACTTC. The encoded protein is CSVEVVGETQYF.